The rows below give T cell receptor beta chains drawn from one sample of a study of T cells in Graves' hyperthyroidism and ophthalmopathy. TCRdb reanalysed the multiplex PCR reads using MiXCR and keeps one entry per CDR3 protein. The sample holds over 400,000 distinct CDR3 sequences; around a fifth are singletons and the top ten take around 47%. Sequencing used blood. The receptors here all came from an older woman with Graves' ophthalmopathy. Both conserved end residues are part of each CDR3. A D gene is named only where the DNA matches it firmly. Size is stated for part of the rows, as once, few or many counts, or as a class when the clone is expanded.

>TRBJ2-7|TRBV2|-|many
TGTGCCAGCAGTGAAGTCTCGAGGCAGTACTTC
CASSEVSRQYF
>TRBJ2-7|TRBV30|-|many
TGTGCCTGGAGCCCCCTTGGGCGCGAGCAGTACTTC
CAWSPLGREQYF
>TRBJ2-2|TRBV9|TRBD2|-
TGTGCCAGCAGCTCCCGGACTAGCGGGAGGGCCGGGGAGCTGTTTTTT
CASSSRTSGRAGELFF
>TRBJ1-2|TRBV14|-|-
TGTGCCAGCAGCCAAGGGACTGTCGCGGGTGGCTACACCTTC
CASSQGTVAGGYTF
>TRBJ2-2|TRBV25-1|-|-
TGTGCCAGCAGTACTAAGGGACTTAACACCGGGGAGCTGTTTTTT
CASSTKGLNTGELFF
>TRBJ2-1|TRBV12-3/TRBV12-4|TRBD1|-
TGTGCCAGCAGTCCATACAGGGGGGACTACAATGAGCAGTTCTTC
CASSPYRGDYNEQFF
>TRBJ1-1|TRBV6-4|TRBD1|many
TGTGCCAGCAGCAGGACAGGGAACACTGAAGCTTTCTTT
CASSRTGNTEAFF
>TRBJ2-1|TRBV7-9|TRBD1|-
TGTGCCAGCAGCCTTTCCGGGACAGGGTTCTACAATGAGCAGTTCTTC
CASSLSGTGFYNEQFF
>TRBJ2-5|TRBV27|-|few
TGTGCCAGCAGTTTAGGGGGAGGGGGCCAAGAGACCCAGTACTTC
CASSLGGGGQETQYF
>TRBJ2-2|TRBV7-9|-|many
TGTGCCAGCAGCTTAATTGCGGTCACCGGGGAGCTGTTTTTT
CASSLIAVTGELFF
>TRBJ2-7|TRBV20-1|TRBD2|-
TGCAGTGCTAGTAAAGCGGGAGGGCCGGTCGAGCAGTACTTC
CSASKAGGPVEQYF
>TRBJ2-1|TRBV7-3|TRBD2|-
TGTGCCAGCAGCCGGGGACTAGCGGGAGCCTACAATGAGCAGTTCTTC
CASSRGLAGAYNEQFF
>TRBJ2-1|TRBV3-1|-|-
TGTGCCAGCAGCCAACAACTGGATACCGGGACTCTTTTTAATGAGCAGTTCTTC
CASSQQLDTGTLFNEQFF
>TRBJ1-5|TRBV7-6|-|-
TGTGCCAGCAGCCCCGCCGAGGGTAGCAATCAGCCCCAGCATTTT
CASSPAEGSNQPQHF
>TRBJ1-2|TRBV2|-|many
TGTGCCAGCACCGTGGGGGGACTTCATGGCTACACCTTC
CASTVGGLHGYTF
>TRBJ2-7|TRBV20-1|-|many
TGCAGTGCGGCTAAGTTGCAGCACGAGCAGTACTTC
CSAAKLQHEQYF
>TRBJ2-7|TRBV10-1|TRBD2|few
TGCGCCAGCAGCCCAGGGACTAGCGGGAAGTCCTCCTACGAGCAGTACTTC
CASSPGTSGKSSYEQYF
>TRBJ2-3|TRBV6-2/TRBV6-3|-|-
TGTGCCAGCAGCCTCCGGGACCCATTTTACCTAGATACGCAGTATTTT
CASSLRDPFYLDTQYF
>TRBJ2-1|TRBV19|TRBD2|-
TGTGCCAGTAGGGGACTAGCGGGAGGAGGGGAGCAGTTCTTC
CASRGLAGGGEQFF
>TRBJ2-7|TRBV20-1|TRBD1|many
TGCAGTGCTAGGCGGGACAGGGAAACCTACGAGCAGTACTTC
CSARRDRETYEQYF
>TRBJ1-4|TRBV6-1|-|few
TGTGCCAGCAGTGAAGGAAAGTGGAGGGAAAAACTGTTTTTT
CASSEGKWREKLFF
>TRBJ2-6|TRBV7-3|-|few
TGTGCCAGCAGCCAACAGGGCGGCTCTGGGGCCAACGTCCTGACTTTC
CASSQQGGSGANVLTF
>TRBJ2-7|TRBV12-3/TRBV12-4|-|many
TGTGCCAGCAGTCGCGGGGGCTTCACTACCTACGAGCAGTACTTC
CASSRGGFTTYEQYF
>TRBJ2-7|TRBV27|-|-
TGTGCCAGCAAACTGGGGACCGGCACGCGGGAGCAGTACTTC
CASKLGTGTREQYF
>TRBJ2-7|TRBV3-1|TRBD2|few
TGTGCCAGCAGGCTTAGCGGGTCCTCCTACGAGCAGTACTTC
CASRLSGSSYEQYF
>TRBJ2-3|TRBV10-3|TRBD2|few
TGTGCCGTCTTAGGACTAGCGGGACAGGCAGATACGCAGTATTTT
CAVLGLAGQADTQYF
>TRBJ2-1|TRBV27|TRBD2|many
TGTGCCAGCAGTCGAATTGAAACCGGGACTAGCGGCTACAATGAGCAGTTCTTC
CASSRIETGTSGYNEQFF
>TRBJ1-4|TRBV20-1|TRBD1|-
TGCAGTGCTAGGCGAGGAGGGGGCAGAGAAAAACTGTTTTTT
CSARRGGGREKLFF
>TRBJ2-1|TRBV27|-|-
TGTGCCAGCAGTTTATCAGACCGGCCTGAGCAGTTCTTC
CASSLSDRPEQFF
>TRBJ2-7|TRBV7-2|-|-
TGTGCCAGCAGCTTAGCGCACTTCGAGCAGTACTTC
CASSLAHFEQYF
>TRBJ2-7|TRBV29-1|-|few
TGCAGCGTAAATAGGGACGAAGAGCAGTACTTC
CSVNRDEEQYF
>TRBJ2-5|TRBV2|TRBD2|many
TGTGCCAGCAGTCTCGGACTAGCGGGAGTAGGGGTGGAGACCCAGTACTTC
CASSLGLAGVGVETQYF
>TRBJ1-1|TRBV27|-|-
TGTGCCAGCAGTTTATCCGCGGTAGGCACTGAAGCTTTCTTT
CASSLSAVGTEAFF
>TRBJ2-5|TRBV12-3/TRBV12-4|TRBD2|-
TGTGCCAGCAGTTTAGCGATACTAGCGGGAGGAGAGACCCAGTACTTC
CASSLAILAGGETQYF
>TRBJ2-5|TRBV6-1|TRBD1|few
TGTGCCACCGAGGGACAGGGAACGGAGACCCAGTACTTC
CATEGQGTETQYF
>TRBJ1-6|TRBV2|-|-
TGTGCCGGGCGGGGCAGCTCAAATTCACCCCTCCACTTT
CAGRGSSNSPLHF
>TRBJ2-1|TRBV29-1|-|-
TGCAGCGTTGATTCACCCACTGGACAGAACTACAATGAGCAGTTCTTC
CSVDSPTGQNYNEQFF
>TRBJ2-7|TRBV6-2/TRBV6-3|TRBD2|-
TGTGCCAGCAGCAGGACTAGCTACGAGCAGTACTTC
CASSRTSYEQYF
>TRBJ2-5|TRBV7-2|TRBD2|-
TGTGCCAGCAGCTTAGGACTAGCTGTGGAGACCCAGTACTTC
CASSLGLAVETQYF
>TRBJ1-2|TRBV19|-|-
TGTGCCAGTAGTCCTTGGGGGGACTATGGCTACACCTTC
CASSPWGDYGYTF
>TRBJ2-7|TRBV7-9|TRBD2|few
TGTGCCAGCAGCTCGATGGGACTATCAGACTACGAGCAGTACTTC
CASSSMGLSDYEQYF
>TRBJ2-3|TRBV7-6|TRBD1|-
TGTGCCAGCAGCTCCCGAGACAGGGCGACAGATACGCAGTATTTT
CASSSRDRATDTQYF
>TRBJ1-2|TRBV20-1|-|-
TGCAGTGCTCCCCCCACGGGCTATGGCTACACCTTC
CSAPPTGYGYTF
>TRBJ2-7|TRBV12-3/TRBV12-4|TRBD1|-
TGTGCCAGCAGTTTAACACCGGGACAGTATCGCTACGAGCAGTACTTC
CASSLTPGQYRYEQYF
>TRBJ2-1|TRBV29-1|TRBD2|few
TGCAGCACCTCCTTAGCGGGCCTTAACAATGAGCAGTTCTTC
CSTSLAGLNNEQFF
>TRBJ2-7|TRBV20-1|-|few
TGCAGTGCTAGGGTTTGGGGTTTCTACGAGCAGTACTTC
CSARVWGFYEQYF
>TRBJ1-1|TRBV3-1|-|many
TGTGCCAGCAGCCAATACGGGGGCCTTACTGAAGCTTTCTTT
CASSQYGGLTEAFF
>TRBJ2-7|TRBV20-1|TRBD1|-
TGCAGTGCGGGACAGGGATTAGCCTACGAGCAGTACTTC
CSAGQGLAYEQYF
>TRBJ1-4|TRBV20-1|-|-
TGCAGTGCTGAGGGTTCTAATGAAAAACTGTTTTTT
CSAEGSNEKLFF
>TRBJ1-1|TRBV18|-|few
TGTGCCAGCTCACCTTCTATTCTTGAAGCTTTCTTT
CASSPSILEAFF
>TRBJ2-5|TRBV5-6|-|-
TGTGCCAGCAACTCTGGGACTTTCACCACTTCAGAGACCCAGTACTTC
CASNSGTFTTSETQYF
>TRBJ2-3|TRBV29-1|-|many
TGCAGCGTTGAAATGGCAGATACGCAGTATTTT
CSVEMADTQYF
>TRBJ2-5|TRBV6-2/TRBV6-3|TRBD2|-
TGTGCCAGCAGTTACGTTCAGGGAGGGGAGACCCAGTACTTC
CASSYVQGGETQYF
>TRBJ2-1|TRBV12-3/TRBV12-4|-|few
TGTGCCAGCAGGGATGTGGGGCAGTTCTTC
CASRDVGQFF